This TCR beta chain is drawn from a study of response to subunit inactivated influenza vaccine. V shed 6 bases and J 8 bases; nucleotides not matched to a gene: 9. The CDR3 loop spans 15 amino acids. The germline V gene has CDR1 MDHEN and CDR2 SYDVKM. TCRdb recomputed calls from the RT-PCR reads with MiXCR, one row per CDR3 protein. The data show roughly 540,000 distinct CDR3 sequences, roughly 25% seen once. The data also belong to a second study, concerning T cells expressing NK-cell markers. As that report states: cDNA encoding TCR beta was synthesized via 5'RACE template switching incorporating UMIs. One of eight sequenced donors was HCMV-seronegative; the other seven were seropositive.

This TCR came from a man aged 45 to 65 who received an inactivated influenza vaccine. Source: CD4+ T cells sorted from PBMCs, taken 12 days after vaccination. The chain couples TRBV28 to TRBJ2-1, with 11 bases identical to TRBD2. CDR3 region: CASRRAGTSGHEQFF. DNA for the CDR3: TGTGCCAGCAGAAGAGCCGGGACTAGCGGCCATGAGCAGTTCTTC.